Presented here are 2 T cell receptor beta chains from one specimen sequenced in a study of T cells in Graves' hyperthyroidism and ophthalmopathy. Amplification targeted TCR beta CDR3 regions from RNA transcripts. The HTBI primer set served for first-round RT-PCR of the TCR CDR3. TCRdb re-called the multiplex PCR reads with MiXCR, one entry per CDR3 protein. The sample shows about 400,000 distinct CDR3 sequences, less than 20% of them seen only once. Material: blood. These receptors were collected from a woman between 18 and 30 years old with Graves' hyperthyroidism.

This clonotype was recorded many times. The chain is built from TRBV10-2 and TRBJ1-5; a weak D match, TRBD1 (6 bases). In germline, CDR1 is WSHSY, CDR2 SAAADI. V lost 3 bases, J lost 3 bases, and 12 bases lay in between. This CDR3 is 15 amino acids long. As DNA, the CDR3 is TGCGCCAGCAGTGATTGGGGGGGCATCAATCAGCCCCAGCATTTT. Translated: CASSDWGGINQPQHF.

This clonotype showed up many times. The CDR3 coding sequence is TGTGCCAGCAGCCAAGACTTTGGACAGATCTACGAGCAGTACTTC. It encodes CASSQDFGQIYEQYF. V and J are TRBV14 and TRBJ2-7; a possible D gene is TRBD1 (6 bases). The CDR3 runs 15 residues. CDR1 and CDR2 (germline): SGHDN, FVKESK. Trimming stripped 0 bases from V and 3 bases from J, with 12 bases between. The full variable domain, in which reference TRBV14 and TRBJ2-7 provide the parts outside the CDR3, is EAGVTQFPSHSVIEKGQTVTLRCDPISGHDNLYWYRRVMGKEIKFLLHFVKESKQDESGMPNNRFLAERTGGTYSTLKVQPAELEDSGVYFCASSQDFGQIYEQYFGPGTRLTVT.